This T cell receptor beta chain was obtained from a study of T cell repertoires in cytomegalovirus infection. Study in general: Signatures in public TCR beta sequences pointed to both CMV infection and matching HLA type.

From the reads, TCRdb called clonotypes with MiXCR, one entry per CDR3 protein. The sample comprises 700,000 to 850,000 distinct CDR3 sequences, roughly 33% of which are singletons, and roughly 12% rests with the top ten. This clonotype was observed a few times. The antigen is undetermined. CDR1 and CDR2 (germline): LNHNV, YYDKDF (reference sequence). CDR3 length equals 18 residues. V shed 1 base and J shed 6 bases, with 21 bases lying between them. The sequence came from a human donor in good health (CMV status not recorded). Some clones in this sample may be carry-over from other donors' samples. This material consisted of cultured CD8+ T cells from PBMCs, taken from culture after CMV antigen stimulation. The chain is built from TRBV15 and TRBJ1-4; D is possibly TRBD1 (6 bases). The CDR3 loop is CATSRARSAWDTYEKLFF. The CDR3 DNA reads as TGTGCCACCAGCAGAGCCAGGAGCGCGTGGGACACCTATGAAAAACTGTTTTTT.